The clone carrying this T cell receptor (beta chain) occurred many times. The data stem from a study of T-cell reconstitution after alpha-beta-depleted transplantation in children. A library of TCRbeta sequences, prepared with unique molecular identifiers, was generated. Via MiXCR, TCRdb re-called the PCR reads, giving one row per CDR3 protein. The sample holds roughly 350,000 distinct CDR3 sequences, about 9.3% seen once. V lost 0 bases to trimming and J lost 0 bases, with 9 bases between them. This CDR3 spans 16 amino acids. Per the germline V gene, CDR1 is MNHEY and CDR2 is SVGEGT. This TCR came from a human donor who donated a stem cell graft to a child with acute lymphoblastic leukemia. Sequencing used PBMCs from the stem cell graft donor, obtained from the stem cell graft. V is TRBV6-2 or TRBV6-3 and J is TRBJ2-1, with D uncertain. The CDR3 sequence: CASSYSRSYSYNEQFF. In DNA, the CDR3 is TGTGCCAGCAGTTACTCGAGGTCGTACTCCTACAATGAGCAGTTCTTC.